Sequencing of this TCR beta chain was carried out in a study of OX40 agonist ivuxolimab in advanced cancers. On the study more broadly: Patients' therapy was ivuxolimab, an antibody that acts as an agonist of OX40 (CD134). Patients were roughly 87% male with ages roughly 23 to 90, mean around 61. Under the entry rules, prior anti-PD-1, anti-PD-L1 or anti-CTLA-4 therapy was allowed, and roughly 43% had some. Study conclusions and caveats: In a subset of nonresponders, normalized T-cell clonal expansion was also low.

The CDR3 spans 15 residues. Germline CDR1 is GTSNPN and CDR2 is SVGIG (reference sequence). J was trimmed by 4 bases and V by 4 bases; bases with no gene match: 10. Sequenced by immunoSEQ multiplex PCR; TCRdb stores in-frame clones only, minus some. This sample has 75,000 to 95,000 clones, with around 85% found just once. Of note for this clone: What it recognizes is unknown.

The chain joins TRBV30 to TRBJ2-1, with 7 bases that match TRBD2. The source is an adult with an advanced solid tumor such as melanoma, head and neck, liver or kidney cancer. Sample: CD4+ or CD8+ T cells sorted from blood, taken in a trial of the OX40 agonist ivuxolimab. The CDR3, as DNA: TGTGCCTGGAACCGTAGGGCTAGCGGTTACAATGAGCAGTTCTTC. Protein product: CAWNRRASGYNEQFF.